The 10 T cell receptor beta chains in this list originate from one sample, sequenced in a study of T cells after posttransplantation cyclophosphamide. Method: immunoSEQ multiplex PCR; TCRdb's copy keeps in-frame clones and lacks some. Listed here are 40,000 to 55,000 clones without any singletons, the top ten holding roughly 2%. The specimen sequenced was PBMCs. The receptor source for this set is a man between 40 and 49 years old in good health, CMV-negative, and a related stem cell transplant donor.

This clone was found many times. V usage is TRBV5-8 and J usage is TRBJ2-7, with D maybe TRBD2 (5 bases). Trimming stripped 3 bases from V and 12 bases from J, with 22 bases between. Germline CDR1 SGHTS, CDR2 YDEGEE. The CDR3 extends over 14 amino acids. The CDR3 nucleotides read TGTGCCAGCAGCTGGGTTGGTGGGAGACTGCTGGCGTACTTC. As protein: CASSWVGGRLLAYF.

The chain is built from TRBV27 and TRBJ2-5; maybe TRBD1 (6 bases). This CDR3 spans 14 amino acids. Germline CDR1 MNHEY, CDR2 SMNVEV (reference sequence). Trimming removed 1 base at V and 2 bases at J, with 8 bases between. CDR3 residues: CASSLWGTQETQYF. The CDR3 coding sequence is TGTGCCAGCAGTTTATGGGGGACACAAGAGACCCAGTACTTC.

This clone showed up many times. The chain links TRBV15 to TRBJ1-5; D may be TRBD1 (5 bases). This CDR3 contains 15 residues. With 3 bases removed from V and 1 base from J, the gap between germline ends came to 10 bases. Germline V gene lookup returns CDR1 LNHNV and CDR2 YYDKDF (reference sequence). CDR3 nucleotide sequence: TGTGCCACCAGCAGTGGGGCAGGAAGCAATCAGCCCCAGCATTTT. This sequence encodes CATSSGAGSNQPQHF.

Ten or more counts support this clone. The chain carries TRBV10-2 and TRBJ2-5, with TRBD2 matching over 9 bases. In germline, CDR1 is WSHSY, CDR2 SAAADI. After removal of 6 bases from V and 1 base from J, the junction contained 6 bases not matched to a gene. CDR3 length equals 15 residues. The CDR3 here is CASRRGRGRQETQYF. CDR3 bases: TGCGCCAGCAGGCGCGGGAGGGGTCGCCAAGAGACCCAGTACTTC.

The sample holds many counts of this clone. Here the CDR3 reads CASSSPWAGSETQYF. CDR3 sequence (DNA): TGTGCCAGCAGTTCCCCTTGGGCGGGGTCAGAGACCCAGTACTTC. This sequence joins TRBV28 and TRBJ2-5; D possibly corresponds to TRBD2 (6 bases). This CDR3 is built from 15 residues. Looked up from germline, CDR1 is MDHEN and CDR2 is SYDVKM. Between the trimmed V and J ends, which lost 4 bases and 4 bases, there was a span of 16 bases.

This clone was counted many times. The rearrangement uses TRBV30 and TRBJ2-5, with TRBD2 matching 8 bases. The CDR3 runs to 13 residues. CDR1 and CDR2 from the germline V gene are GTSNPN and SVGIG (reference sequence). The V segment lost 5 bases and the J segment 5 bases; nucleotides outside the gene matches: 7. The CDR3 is CAWEGLAGETQYF. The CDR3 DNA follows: TGTGCCTGGGAAGGACTAGCTGGGGAGACCCAGTACTTC.

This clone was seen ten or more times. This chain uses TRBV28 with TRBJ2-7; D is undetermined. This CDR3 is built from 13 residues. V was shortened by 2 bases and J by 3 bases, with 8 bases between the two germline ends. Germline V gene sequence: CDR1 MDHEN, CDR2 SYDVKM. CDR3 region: CASSLEVLYEQYF. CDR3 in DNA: TGTGCCAGCAGTTTAGAGGTCCTCTACGAGCAGTACTTC.

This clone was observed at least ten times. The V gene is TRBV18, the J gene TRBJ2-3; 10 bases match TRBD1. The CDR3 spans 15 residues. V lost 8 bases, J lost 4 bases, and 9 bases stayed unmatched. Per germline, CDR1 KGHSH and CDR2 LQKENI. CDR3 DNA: TGTGCCAGCAGACCTCCCGGACAGGGGGCAGATACGCAGTATTTT. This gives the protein CASRPPGQGADTQYF.

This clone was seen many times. CDR3 sequence (DNA): TGTGCCAGCAGCCCGCGGCGTGCAACTAATGAAAAACTGTTTTTT. Amino acids: CASSPRRATNEKLFF. The chain links TRBV7-2 to TRBJ1-4; no reliable D call. Germline CDR1 and CDR2: SGHTA and FQGNSA. The CDR3 consists of 15 residues. Trimming removed 5 bases at V and 0 bases at J, with 10 bases between.

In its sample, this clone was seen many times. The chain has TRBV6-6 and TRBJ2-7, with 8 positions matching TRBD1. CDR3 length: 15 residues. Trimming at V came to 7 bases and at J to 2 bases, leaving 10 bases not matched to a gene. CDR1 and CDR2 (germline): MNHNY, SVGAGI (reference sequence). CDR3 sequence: CASTTPGQETYEQYF. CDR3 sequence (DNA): TGTGCCAGCACCACACCGGGACAGGAGACCTACGAGCAGTACTTC.